This T cell receptor (beta chain) was documented in a study of blood T cell repertoires in COVID-19 (dated by TCRdb to 2018 to 2020). Study-level background: The collaborator samples originated in the United States, Italy and Spain and spanned the acute and convalescent phases of COVID-19. The material from the prospective study consisted of cDNA or gDNA derived from T cells, B-cell-depleted T cells, or PBMCs. Subjects who had been exposed to COVID-19, were actively infected with it, or had recovered from it provided the deeply sampled blood TCRbeta repertoires that made up the dataset. The repertoires were released in a freely available public database meant as a resource for research on the immune response to SARS-CoV-2. The samples were drawn from the first 160 participants of the ongoing ImmuneRACE study and from over a thousand subjects provided by 6 global collaborators. Sample metadata almost always included a de-identified subject ID, COVID-19 status, age in years and sex. HLA class I and class II types, where available, came from metadata supplied by the sample provider rather than from assay-based typing.

Participants in the prospective study were aged roughly 18 to 89 years, lived in 24 United States geographic areas, and enrolled through a virtual design. Cohort assignment in the prospective study relied on participant-reported clinical history from a screening survey and a study questionnaire. Recovered participants in ImmuneRACE Cohort 3 were defined by two consecutive negative NP/OP PCR tests, clearance by a healthcare professional, or resolution of symptoms. Each participant in the prospective study had whole blood, serum and a nasopharyngeal or oropharyngeal swab collected by mobile phlebotomists. Over an approximately 2-month period, participants in the prospective study had the option of providing additional blood draws and questionnaires. Blood samples from the prospective study were shipped frozen or at room temperature prior to DNA extraction. TCRbeta CDR3 regions were amplified from genomic DNA using the immunoSEQ Assay, a bias-controlled multiplex PCR. On the study's bioinformatics: The number of nucleated cells in each sample was estimated by amplification of reference gene primers within the assay. Sequence reads were collapsed and filtered to measure the absolute abundance of every unique TCRbeta CDR3 rearrangement. For each sample, productive Simpson clonality was calculated as the square root of Simpson's diversity index across productive rearrangements. TCRdb retrieved this table from immuneACCESS and kept in-frame rearrangements only. Not all clones are present; in checked studies, unresolved V genes account for under half, and no reason is known for the remainder. The DNA was the basis for D and trimming; V, J and clone size are from that table. In this sample the table shows more than 110,000 clones, around 86% of which occur a single time. In total, the top ten clones hold about 4.4% of the sample.

On this clone: Its specific antigen is unknown. Nothing much larger sits one base from this clone, and base qualities are not available.

Study-wide findings and limitations: The quantity of clinical and demographic metadata differed by source and by participant and was supplied without curation.

The germline V gene gives CDR1 as MDHEN and CDR2 as SYDVKM. Germline trimming: 6 bases from V, 8 bases from J; junction bases outside gene matches: 6. The CDR3, cysteine through phenylalanine, is 15 amino acids long. The entry retains the CDR3 DNA only, 45 bases that are in frame from base 1. This sequence uses TRBV28 and TRBJ2-1; 14 of the junction bases match TRBD2. The sample consisted of PBMCs or T cells enriched from blood (not recorded which). The source of this sequence is a man in his fifties or sixties who had recovered from COVID-19. The CDR3 region has the sequence CASRRTSGRRDEQFF. The DNA sequence follows: TGTGCCAGCAGACGGACTAGCGGGAGGAGGGATGAGCAGTTCTTC.